What follows are 3 T cell receptor beta chains derived from one specimen sequenced in a study of blood T cell repertoires in COVID-19. The table came from immunoSEQ multiplex PCR; TCRdb's copy has only in-frame clones and leaves some out. Among over 65,000 clones, under 80% were seen once, and the ten largest hold about a third. The sample comprised peripheral blood. These receptors came from a man in his fifties or sixties with COVID-19, enrolled during active disease.

The V and J genes are TRBV11-2 and TRBJ2-1; 8 positions agree with TRBD2. The CDR3 sequence is 16 residues long. Germline CDR1 reads SGHAT; CDR2 reads FQNNGV. V lost 6 bases to trimming and J lost 0 bases; unmatched junction nucleotides: 7. The CDR3 loop is CASRITGGSSYNEQFF. CDR3 DNA sequence: TGTGCCAGCAGGATCACGGGGGGGAGCTCCTACAATGAGCAGTTCTTC.

This clone came up a few times. This chain joins TRBV9 and TRBJ2-1; D is unresolved. V shed 2 bases and J shed 4 bases, with 16 bases lying between them. The CDR3 has 16 amino acids. Germline V CDR1 and CDR2: SGDLS, YYNGEE. This chain's CDR3 is CASSVRPYSNYNEQFF. In DNA, the CDR3 is TGTGCCAGCAGCGTTCGCCCCTACTCGAATTACAATGAGCAGTTCTTC.

The genes are TRBV12-5 and TRBJ2-1; the match to TRBD2 covers 12 bases. The CDR3 covers 17 residues. CDR1 is LGHNT and CDR2 is FRNRAP in the germline V gene. J lost 8 bases, V lost 0 bases, and 8 bases had no gene match. This CDR3 is CASGLVLAGGGDDEQFF. CDR3 bases: TGTGCTAGTGGTTTGGTACTAGCGGGAGGCGGTGACGATGAGCAGTTCTTC. The complete variable domain, with remaining parts taken from reference TRBV12-5 and TRBJ2-1, reads DARVTQTPRHKVTEMGQEVTMRCQPILGHNTVFWYRQTMMQGLELLAYFRNRAPLDDSGMPKDRFSAEMPDATLATLKIQPSEPRDSAVYFCASGLVLAGGGDDEQFFGPGTRLTVL.